What follows are 26 T cell receptor beta chains derived from one specimen sequenced in a study of identifying expanded T cells in peripheral blood (dated by TCRdb to the late 2010s). Libraries were prepared through the immunoSEQ multiplex PCR assay. TCRdb obtained this table from immuneACCESS and retained in-frame rearrangements with V and J assigned. These tables miss some clones; where compared with another copy, unresolved V genes account for less than half of the shortfall, and the remainder is unexplained. In all, the sample holds 70,000 to 95,000 clones, and roughly 90% of those were seen once. The ten largest clones take up about 4.2% of the sample. Sequencing used blood. These receptors came from a person between 18 and 75 years old in good health.

The gene calls are TRBV14 and TRBJ1-2; D not certain. The ends were cut back, 5 bases at V and 6 bases at J, with 16 bases in the middle. Germline V gene lookup returns CDR1 SGHDN and CDR2 FVKESK. The CDR3 is made up of 14 amino acids. The CDR3 DNA follows: TGTGCCAGCAGCTACCTCAGTACGTTTGATGGCTACACCTTC. Its translation is CASSYLSTFDGYTF.

The V and J genes are TRBV9 and TRBJ2-3; 15 bases fit TRBD2. The CDR3 contains 21 residues. The trim removed 0 bases at V and 0 bases at J, leaving 11 bases unmatched. Per the germline V gene, CDR1 is SGDLS and CDR2 is YYNGEE. In nucleotides, the CDR3 is TGTGCCAGCAGCGTAGAAAATTTTGGACTAGCGGGAGGGACTAGCACAGATACGCAGTATTTT. Translating it yields CASSVENFGLAGGTSTDTQYF.

This rearrangement joins TRBV14 to TRBJ2-1, with 9 bases matching TRBD2. From germline, CDR1 is SGHDN and CDR2 FVKESK. Germline trimming cut 3 bases from V and 0 bases from J; bases unmatched to any gene: 3. This CDR3 spans 16 amino acids. In DNA form, the CDR3 reads TGTGCCAGCAGCCAGACTAGCGGTAGCTCCTACAATGAGCAGTTCTTC. Translation gives CASSQTSGSSYNEQFF.

This chain links TRBV7-2 with TRBJ1-3; D is unclear. V shed 1 base and J shed 3 bases, with 7 bases lying between them. Germline V gene data show CDR1 as SGHTA and CDR2 as FQGNSA. This CDR3 region has 14 residues. The CDR3 is CASSLGPVGNTIYF. DNA of the CDR3: TGTGCCAGCAGCTTAGGGCCAGTTGGAAACACCATATATTTT.

The V gene is TRBV4-1, the J gene TRBJ1-2, with no clear D. Deletions cut 0 bases from V and 6 bases from J, with 11 bases between. This CDR3 comprises 14 residues. CDR1 MGHRA and CDR2 YSYEKL come from the germline V gene. The chain's CDR3 is CASSQEPTGNGYTF. CDR3 sequence (DNA): TGCGCCAGCAGCCAAGAACCTACGGGTAATGGCTACACCTTC.

V usage is TRBV2 and J usage is TRBJ1-4, with 7 bases matching TRBD1. Trimming took 7 bases from V and 8 from J; bases not matched to a gene: 4. Germline values: CDR1 SNHLY, CDR2 FYNNEI. The CDR3 covers 12 residues. For the CDR3, the DNA is TGTGCCAGCAACAGGGGTGGCGAAAAACTGTTTTTT. This sequence encodes CASNRGGEKLFF.

This clone appeared a few times. The chain recombines TRBV4-3 with TRBJ2-7; 11 bases are a match to TRBD1. The germline gives CDR1 LGHNA, CDR2 YSLEER. The CDR3 consists of 16 residues. Trimming removed 1 base from V and 3 bases from J; junction bases left unmatched: 5. The DNA of the CDR3 is TGCGCCAGCAGCCAAGCCTTTGGGACAGGGGGCTACGAGCAGTACTTC. Protein sequence: CASSQAFGTGGYEQYF.

The chain has TRBV5-5 and TRBJ1-5; D gene uncertain. Germline V gene sequence: CDR1 SGHKS, CDR2 YYEKEE (reference sequence). The CDR3 loop spans 16 amino acids. V was cut by 2 bases and J by 0 bases, with 12 bases left in between. CDR3: CASSLLTGDSNQPQHF. In DNA form, the CDR3 reads TGTGCCAGCAGCTTATTAACGGGAGATAGCAATCAGCCCCAGCATTTT.

The rearrangement uses TRBV5-4 and TRBJ2-6; D is possibly TRBD2 (5 bases). The length of the CDR3 is 17 residues. Germline loops: CDR1 SGHNT, CDR2 YYREEE (reference sequence). Between the trimmed V and J ends, which lost 6 bases and 0 bases, there was a span of 16 bases. As DNA, the CDR3 is TGTGCCAGCATCCGAAGAGGGAGAGACTCTGGGGCCAACGTCCTGACTTTC. It yields the protein CASIRRGRDSGANVLTF.

The V call is TRBV19, the J call TRBJ2-7; TRBD1 aligns across 9 bases. The V gene's germline CDR1 is LNHDA and CDR2 SQIVND (reference sequence). The CDR3 has 14 residues. V shed 5 bases and J 2 bases; nucleotides not matched to a gene: 4. CDR3 protein: CASSLTGGAYEQYF. The CDR3 DNA is TGTGCCAGTAGTCTAACAGGGGGCGCCTACGAGCAGTACTTC.

The V call is TRBV5-4, the J call TRBJ2-5; D is uncertain. Per germline, CDR1 SGHNT and CDR2 YYREEE (reference sequence). V gave up 0 bases and J gave up 7 bases, with 13 bases separating them. The CDR3 loop spans 14 amino acids. CDR3 nucleotides: TGTGCCAGCAGCTTGGAACATCTGAGTCTGACCCAGTACTTC. The encoded protein is CASSLEHLSLTQYF.

The chain couples TRBV6-5 to TRBJ2-2; 9 nucleotides align to TRBD2. The CDR3 is 15 residues long. V gave up 6 bases and J gave up 6 bases; unmatched junction bases: 8. The germline V gene encodes CDR1 MNHEY and CDR2 SVGAGI. CDR3 nucleotides: TGTGCCAGCAGGCTTAGCGGGGGACCGGCCGGGGAGCTGTTTTTT. It yields the protein CASRLSGGPAGELFF.

This clone was observed a handful of times. The V gene is TRBV28, the J gene TRBJ1-2; D is unclear. V was clipped by 3 bases and J by 5 bases, with 10 bases between them. Per the germline V gene, CDR1 is MDHEN and CDR2 is SYDVKM. The CDR3 loop spans 13 amino acids. The CDR3 is CASSLERVYGYTF. CDR3 coding DNA: TGTGCCAGCAGTTTGGAACGGGTTTATGGCTACACCTTC.

As concerns this clone: Other nucleotide sequences from this sample produce the same CDR3. This sequence joins TRBV28 and TRBJ2-7; no clear D. The V gene lost 6 bases and the J gene lost 4 bases, with 7 bases spanning the gap. This CDR3 has 11 amino acids. From germline, CDR1 is MDHEN and CDR2 SYDVKM. CDR3 region: CASRTVYEQYF. CDR3 bases: TGTGCCAGCAGGACCGTATACGAGCAGTACTTC.

This chain connects TRBV6-6 to TRBJ1-3; 9 nucleotides agree with TRBD1. Germline-derived CDR1 and CDR2 are MNHNY and SVGAGI (reference sequence). Germline trimming cut 6 bases from V and 2 bases from J; bases unmatched to any gene: 5. The CDR3 runs 15 residues. The DNA of the CDR3 is TGTGCCAGCAGGTCAACAGGGGGCACTGGAAACACCATATATTTT. Protein: CASRSTGGTGNTIYF.

The rearrangement joins TRBV11-2 to TRBJ2-7, with D possibly matching TRBD2 (6 bases). Between the trimmed V and J ends, which lost 5 bases and 11 bases, there was a span of 13 bases. The CDR3 is made up of 11 amino acids. In germline, CDR1 is SGHAT, CDR2 FQNNGV. The chain's CDR3 is CASSIGTGEYF. The CDR3 DNA sequence: TGTGCCAGCAGCATCGGGACGGGGGAGTACTTC. Using reference TRBV11-2 and TRBJ2-7 for the parts outside the CDR3, the full variable domain is EAGVAQSPRYKIIEKRQSVAFWCNPISGHATLYWYQQILGQGPKLLIQFQNNGVVDDSQLPKDRFSAERLKGVDSTLKIQPAKLEDSAVYLCASSIGTGEYFGPGTRLTVT.

The CDR3 sequence is CASSRSAGGNEKLFF. DNA for the CDR3: TGTGCCAGCAGCCGATCGGCGGGGGGGAATGAAAAACTGTTTTTT. The chain couples TRBV5-4 to TRBJ1-4; possible D gene TRBD1, 5 bases. The germline V and J ends were trimmed by 4 bases and 5 bases, with 15 bases remaining between them. Looked up from germline, CDR1 is SGHNT and CDR2 is YYREEE (reference sequence). This CDR3 comprises 15 residues.

The chain recombines TRBV28 with TRBJ1-1; D is unresolved. Trimming took 8 bases from V and 4 from J, leaving 17 bases between them. CDR3 length: 14 amino acids. Per germline, CDR1 MDHEN and CDR2 SYDVKM. CDR3 DNA: TGTGCCAGCGTTAGTGCGGGATTTGTCACTGAAGCTTTCTTT. This translates into CASVSAGFVTEAFF.

The chain joins TRBV21-1 to TRBJ1-5; the table calls TRBD1, which could not be checked here. TRBV21-1 is marked as a pseudogene. This CDR3 spans 14 amino acids. CDR3 DNA: TGTGCCAGCAGAACAGGGGGCGGCAATCAGCCCCAGCATTTT. It yields the protein CASRTGGGNQPQHF.

This rearrangement joins TRBV5-1 to TRBJ2-3; D not resolved. Per germline, CDR1 SGHRS and CDR2 YFSETQ. V lost 0 bases, J lost 0 bases, and 11 bases lay in between. The CDR3 is made up of 16 amino acids. CDR3 region: CASSLAAFTSTDTQYF. CDR3 nucleotide sequence: TGCGCCAGCAGCTTGGCGGCTTTTACTAGCACAGATACGCAGTATTTT.

The chain links TRBV28 to TRBJ1-2; the D gene is possibly TRBD1 (6 bases). V shed 5 bases and J shed 4 bases, with 17 bases lying between them. The CDR3 has 15 residues. The germline CDR1 and CDR2 sequences are MDHEN and SYDVKM. This CDR3 is CASSPPGQGAYGYTF. The CDR3 DNA is TGTGCCAGCAGTCCGCCGGGACAAGGCGCCTATGGCTACACCTTC.

This clone showed up just once. The CDR3: CASRLTSGSLNEQYF. The CDR3 DNA reads TGTGCCAGCAGGCTGACTAGCGGGAGCTTAAACGAGCAGTACTTC. The chain is built from TRBV28 and TRBJ2-7; TRBD2 aligns across 12 bases. CDR1 is MDHEN, CDR2 SYDVKM, per germline. Germline trimming cut 6 bases from V and 5 bases from J; bases unmatched to any gene: 8. The CDR3 is made up of 15 amino acids.

The chain is built from TRBV9 and TRBJ1-1; TRBD1 matches at 9 bases. The CDR3 contains 15 residues. V lost 3 bases, J lost 0 bases, and 3 bases stayed unmatched. Germline V CDR1 and CDR2: SGDLS, YYNGEE. CDR3 DNA: TGTGCCAGCAGCGCAGACAGGGGGATGAACACTGAAGCTTTCTTT. The encoded protein is CASSADRGMNTEAFF.

The chain joins TRBV30 to TRBJ2-3; tentative D call: TRBD1 (6 bases). The CDR3 covers 13 residues. V lost 8 bases to trimming and J lost 2 bases, with 14 bases between them. Looked up from germline, CDR1 is GTSNPN and CDR2 is SVGIG (reference sequence). CDR3 DNA: TGTGCCAGGGGGAGAGGGCCCACAGATACGCAGTATTTT. Amino acid sequence: CARGRGPTDTQYF.

The rearrangement joins TRBV28 to TRBJ2-7; TRBD1 matches at 7 bases. The junction had 24 bases not matched to a gene; V was cut back by 6 bases and J by 1 base. The CDR3 extends over 20 amino acids. CDR1 MDHEN and CDR2 SYDVKM come from the germline V gene. The CDR3: CASRGVGPRSRRDRSYEQYF. CDR3 DNA sequence: TGTGCCAGCAGAGGTGTCGGCCCAAGGTCACGCCGGGACAGATCCTACGAGCAGTACTTC.

CDR3 residues: CASSPGSHTQYF. CDR3 nucleotide sequence: TGTGCCAGCAGCCCGGGTAGTCATACGCAGTATTTT. The chain joins TRBV7-2 to TRBJ2-3, with unresolved D. CDR3 length: 12 residues. CDR1 is SGHTA, CDR2 FQGNSA, per germline. Trimming stripped 5 bases from V and 7 bases from J, with 10 bases between.